This is a list of T cell receptor beta chains from one sample in a study of post-analysis software for immune sequencing data. TCRdb ran MiXCR on the PCR reads and lists one entry per CDR3 protein. Of 750,000 to 950,000 distinct CDR3 sequences listed, about 53% are singletons. The material sequenced was blood. The receptors shown here come from a girl aged 5 to 17 with multiple sclerosis. CDR3s include the opening cysteine and the closing phenylalanine or tryptophan. D genes are given only for firm matches. Expanded clones are given a class, and other clones once, few, many or no size at all.

V	size	J	D	length	CDR3	DNA
TRBV7-3	.	TRBJ1-1	.	14	CASSLLRVDTEAFF	TGTGCCAGCAGCTTATTGAGGGTCGACACTGAAGCTTTCTTT
TRBV7-9	.	TRBJ2-7	.	15	CASSLLVGVLDEQYF	TGTGCCAGCAGCTTGCTTGTAGGGGTTCTAGACGAGCAGTACTTC
TRBV12-3/TRBV12-4	.	TRBJ2-1	.	14	CALRGESSHNEQFF	TGTGCCTTACGAGGGGAGAGCTCCCACAATGAGCAGTTCTTC
TRBV5-1	few	TRBJ2-5	TRBD1	17	CASGGQGIGGLQETQYF	TGCGCCAGCGGAGGACAGGGAATAGGTGGCCTCCAAGAGACCCAGTACTTC
TRBV4-2	.	TRBJ1-1	TRBD1	17	CASSHSEGQGARTEAFF	TGTGCCAGCAGCCACTCAGAGGGACAGGGGGCGCGCACTGAAGCTTTCTTT
TRBV20-1	.	TRBJ2-5	TRBD2	16	CSVTGLAGAHQETQYF	TGCAGTGTCACGGGACTAGCGGGGGCGCACCAAGAGACCCAGTACTTC
TRBV7-9	.	TRBJ2-3	.	15	CASSSEGGEADTQYF	TGTGCCAGCAGCTCGGAGGGCGGGGAGGCAGATACGCAGTATTTT
TRBV5-1	.	TRBJ2-5	.	12	CASSSPGETQYF	TGTGCCAGCAGCTCCCCCGGGGAGACCCAGTACTTC
TRBV29-1	once	TRBJ1-1	.	13	CSGVTKMNTEAFF	TGCAGCGGGGTTACCAAGATGAACACTGAGGCTTTCTTT
TRBV15	few	TRBJ2-7	TRBD2	14	CATSRNSGIGEQYF	TGTGCCACCAGCAGAAATAGCGGGATAGGCGAGCAGTACTTC
TRBV2	.	TRBJ2-1	.	16	CASSEARTAAYNEQFF	TGTGCCAGCAGTGAAGCGCGGACCGCCGCCTACAATGAGCAGTTCTTC
TRBV6-2/TRBV6-3	few	TRBJ1-2	.	14	CASSFGTANYGYTF	TGTGCCAGCAGTTTCGGCACCGCTAACTATGGCTACACCTTC
TRBV10-3	once	TRBJ2-3	.	13	CAISDPVADTQYF	TGTGCCATCAGTGACCCGGTTGCAGATACGCAGTATTTT
TRBV7-9	.	TRBJ2-1	.	15	CASSYSPWGEEEQFF	TGTGCCAGCAGCTACTCCCCCTGGGGTGAAGAAGAGCAGTTCTTC
TRBV2	once	TRBJ1-1	.	15	CASSYEGRGNTEAFF	TGTGCCAGCAGTTACGAGGGAAGGGGGAACACTGAAGCTTTCTTT
TRBV7-2	.	TRBJ2-7	TRBD2	15	CASSPLAGGAYEQYF	TGTGCCAGCAGCCCGCTGGCGGGGGGGGCTTACGAGCAGTACTTC